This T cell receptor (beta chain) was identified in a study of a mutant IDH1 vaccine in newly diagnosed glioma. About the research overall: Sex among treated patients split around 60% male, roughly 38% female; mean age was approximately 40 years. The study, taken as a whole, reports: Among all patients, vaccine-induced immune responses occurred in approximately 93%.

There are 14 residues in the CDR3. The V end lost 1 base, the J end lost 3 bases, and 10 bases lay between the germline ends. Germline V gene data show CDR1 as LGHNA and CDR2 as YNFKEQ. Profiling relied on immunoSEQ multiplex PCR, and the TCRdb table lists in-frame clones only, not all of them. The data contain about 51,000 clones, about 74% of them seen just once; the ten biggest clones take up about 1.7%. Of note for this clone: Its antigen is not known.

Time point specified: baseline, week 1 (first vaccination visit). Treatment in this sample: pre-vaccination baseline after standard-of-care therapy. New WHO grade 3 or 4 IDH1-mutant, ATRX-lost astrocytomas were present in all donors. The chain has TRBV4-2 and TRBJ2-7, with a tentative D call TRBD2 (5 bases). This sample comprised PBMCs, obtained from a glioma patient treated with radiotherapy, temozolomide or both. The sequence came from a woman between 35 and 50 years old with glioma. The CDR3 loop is CASSQGRGNYEQYF. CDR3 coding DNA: TGTGCCAGCAGCCAAGGTCGGGGTAACTACGAGCAGTACTTC.